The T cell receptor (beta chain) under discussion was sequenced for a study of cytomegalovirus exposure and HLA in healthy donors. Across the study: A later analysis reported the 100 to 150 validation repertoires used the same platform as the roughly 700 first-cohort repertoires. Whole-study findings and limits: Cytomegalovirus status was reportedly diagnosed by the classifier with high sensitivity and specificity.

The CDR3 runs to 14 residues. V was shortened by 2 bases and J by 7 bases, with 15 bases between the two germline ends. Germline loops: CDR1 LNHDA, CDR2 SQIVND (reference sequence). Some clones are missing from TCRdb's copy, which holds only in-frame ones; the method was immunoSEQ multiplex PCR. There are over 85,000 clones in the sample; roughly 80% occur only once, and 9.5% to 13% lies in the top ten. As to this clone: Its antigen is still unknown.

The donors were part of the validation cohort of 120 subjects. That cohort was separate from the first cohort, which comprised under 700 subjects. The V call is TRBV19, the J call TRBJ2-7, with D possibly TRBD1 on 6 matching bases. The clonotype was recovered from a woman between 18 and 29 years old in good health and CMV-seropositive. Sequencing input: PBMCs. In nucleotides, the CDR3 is TGTGCCAGTAGTATATATTCCGAGGGGGATGAGCAGTACTTC. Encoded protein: CASSIYSEGDEQYF.